The clone carrying this TCR beta chain was detected once. Its matching antigen is unknown. This record belongs to a study of T cell responses to AZD1222 COVID-19 vaccine. Some clones are missing from TCRdb's copy, which holds only in-frame ones; the method was immunoSEQ multiplex PCR. In the table there are about 76,000 clones, about 92% of which are singletons. Study-wide results and caveats: Targets within unmutated variant regions were reportedly found for nearly half of spike-specific TCRs. It should be noted that donors were predominantly white British and more often female, and clonal diversity was possibly underestimated. Repertoires were sampled only after the peak T cell response.

CDR3 length: 15 residues. Trimming at V came to 5 bases and at J to 8 bases, leaving 9 bases not matched to a gene. Germline CDR1 and CDR2: SNHLY and FYNNEI. The specimen was peripheral blood, collected on day 0 of AZD1222 vaccination. The chain is built from TRBV2 and TRBJ1-4; TRBD1 aligns across 9 bases. The sequence derives from an adult in good health. CDR3 sequence reads: CASSKLGTGTEKLFF. In DNA form, the CDR3 reads TGTGCCAGCAGTAAACTCGGGACAGGGACCGAAAAACTGTTTTTT.